These T cell receptor beta chains were read from a single sample in a study of identical twins. TCRdb processed the 5' RACE reads anew with MiXCR; each CDR3 protein has one entry. The sample has about 890,000 distinct CDR3 sequences, 9% to 15% seen once. This sample was also put to use in a study of yellow fever vaccine responses in identical twins.

The material sequenced was PBMCs. These receptors were collected from a woman aged 18-30 years in good health. CDR3s include the opening cysteine and the closing phenylalanine or tryptophan. A D gene is named only where the DNA matches it firmly. Clone sizes are given selectively: once, few, many, or a class where the clone is expanded.

j_call: TRBJ2-7
v_call: TRBV4-1
d_call: TRBD2
clone_size: few
cdr3_aa: CASSQSPPSIAGSYEQYF
cdr3_nt: TGCGCCAGCAGCCAATCTCCCCCCTCAATAGCGGGGTCCTACGAGCAGTACTTC

j_call: TRBJ1-2
v_call: TRBV20-1
d_call: -
clone_size: few
cdr3_aa: CSAPPESNYGYTF
cdr3_nt: TGCAGTGCCCCACCCGAAAGTAACTATGGCTACACCTTC

j_call: TRBJ1-1
v_call: TRBV12-3/TRBV12-4
d_call: -
clone_size: few
cdr3_aa: CASSNTPMNTEAFF
cdr3_nt: TGTGCCAGCAGCAACACACCGATGAACACTGAAGCTTTCTTT

j_call: TRBJ2-1
v_call: TRBV12-3/TRBV12-4
d_call: -
clone_size: -
cdr3_aa: CASSLRITHNEQFF
cdr3_nt: TGTGCCAGCAGTTTACGGATTACCCACAATGAGCAGTTCTTC

j_call: TRBJ2-7
v_call: TRBV28
d_call: -
clone_size: few
cdr3_aa: CASSFKEGRNEQYF
cdr3_nt: TGTGCCAGCAGTTTCAAGGAGGGGCGAAACGAGCAGTACTTC

j_call: TRBJ2-1
v_call: TRBV27
d_call: -
clone_size: many
cdr3_aa: CASSLSSHPEQFF
cdr3_nt: TGTGCCAGCAGTTTATCTTCCCACCCTGAGCAGTTCTTC

j_call: TRBJ2-1
v_call: TRBV24-1
d_call: TRBD2
clone_size: few
cdr3_aa: CAAGGGAFQEQFF
cdr3_nt: TGTGCCGCCGGGGGGGGCGCCTTCCAGGAGCAGTTCTTC

j_call: TRBJ2-3
v_call: TRBV25-1
d_call: TRBD1
clone_size: -
cdr3_aa: CASRQGLDTQYF
cdr3_nt: TGTGCCAGCAGACAGGGGTTGGATACGCAGTATTTT

j_call: TRBJ2-3
v_call: TRBV7-2
d_call: TRBD2
clone_size: many
cdr3_aa: CASSLTSGRADTQYF
cdr3_nt: TGTGCCAGCAGCTTGACTAGCGGGAGGGCAGATACGCAGTATTTT

j_call: TRBJ2-3
v_call: TRBV7-2
d_call: -
clone_size: -
cdr3_aa: CASSFGGYSTDTQYF
cdr3_nt: TGTGCCAGCAGCTTCGGCGGCTACAGCACAGATACGCAGTATTTT

j_call: TRBJ2-5
v_call: TRBV5-5
d_call: TRBD2
clone_size: few
cdr3_aa: CASTVGLAVLQETQYF
cdr3_nt: TGTGCCAGCACTGTGGGACTAGCGGTCCTCCAAGAGACCCAGTACTTC

j_call: TRBJ2-3
v_call: TRBV20-1
d_call: -
clone_size: -
cdr3_aa: CSATKGADTQYF
cdr3_nt: TGCAGTGCCACTAAGGGAGCAGATACGCAGTATTTT

j_call: TRBJ1-1
v_call: TRBV5-1
d_call: -
clone_size: few
cdr3_aa: CASSLGTARTEAFF
cdr3_nt: TGCGCCAGCAGCTTGGGTACAGCGAGAACTGAAGCTTTCTTT

j_call: TRBJ2-7
v_call: TRBV28
d_call: -
clone_size: once
cdr3_aa: CASSLNSPSYEQYF
cdr3_nt: TGTGCCAGCAGTTTAAATAGCCCCTCCTACGAGCAGTACTTC

j_call: TRBJ2-7
v_call: TRBV29-1
d_call: TRBD2
clone_size: few
cdr3_aa: CSVGGGLRGEQYF
cdr3_nt: TGCAGCGTCGGGGGGGGTCTCCGTGGCGAGCAGTACTTC

j_call: TRBJ2-5
v_call: TRBV28
d_call: -
clone_size: few
cdr3_aa: CASSLLGGSGQETQYF
cdr3_nt: TGTGCCAGCAGTTTATTAGGGGGGAGTGGACAAGAGACCCAGTACTTC

j_call: TRBJ2-1
v_call: TRBV18
d_call: TRBD2
clone_size: few
cdr3_aa: CASSLREGESSYNEQFF
cdr3_nt: TGTGCCAGCTCACTCCGGGAGGGGGAGAGCTCCTACAATGAGCAGTTCTTC

j_call: TRBJ1-2
v_call: TRBV4-1
d_call: -
clone_size: many
cdr3_aa: CASSQEGWSNYGYTF
cdr3_nt: TGCGCCAGCAGCCAAGAGGGGTGGTCTAACTATGGCTACACCTTC

j_call: TRBJ2-3
v_call: TRBV6-1
d_call: TRBD2
clone_size: -
cdr3_aa: CASSVTGTSGTDTQYF
cdr3_nt: TGTGCCAGCAGTGTCACGGGGACTAGCGGCACAGATACGCAGTATTTT

j_call: TRBJ1-5
v_call: TRBV4-1
d_call: -
clone_size: -
cdr3_aa: CASSHLGKKDQPQHF
cdr3_nt: TGCGCCAGCAGCCACCTGGGAAAAAAAGATCAGCCCCAGCATTTT

j_call: TRBJ2-1
v_call: TRBV11-2
d_call: TRBD1
clone_size: many
cdr3_aa: CASSLSPGQGYNEQFF
cdr3_nt: TGTGCCAGCAGCTTATCCCCTGGACAGGGGTACAATGAGCAGTTCTTC

j_call: TRBJ2-1
v_call: TRBV20-1
d_call: TRBD2
clone_size: -
cdr3_aa: CSASSGRAQFF
cdr3_nt: TGCAGTGCCAGTAGCGGGAGGGCCCAGTTCTTC

j_call: TRBJ2-3
v_call: TRBV5-1
d_call: TRBD1
clone_size: -
cdr3_aa: CASSFDRVTDTQYF
cdr3_nt: TGCGCCAGCAGCTTTGACAGGGTCACAGATACGCAGTATTTT

j_call: TRBJ2-2
v_call: TRBV7-3
d_call: -
clone_size: few
cdr3_aa: CASSASPAGELFF
cdr3_nt: TGTGCCAGCAGCGCGTCTCCCGCCGGGGAGCTGTTTTTT

j_call: TRBJ2-1
v_call: TRBV20-1
d_call: -
clone_size: -
cdr3_aa: CSAPTGLGARNEQFF
cdr3_nt: TGCAGTGCTCCCACCGGTTTGGGAGCGAGAAATGAGCAGTTCTTC

j_call: TRBJ2-1
v_call: TRBV24-1
d_call: -
clone_size: many
cdr3_aa: CATQGGTLQIDEQFF
cdr3_nt: TGTGCCACCCAAGGAGGGACCCTCCAAATCGATGAGCAGTTCTTC

j_call: TRBJ2-3
v_call: TRBV3-1
d_call: TRBD2
clone_size: few
cdr3_aa: CASSPQGLPTDTQYF
cdr3_nt: TGTGCCAGCAGCCCCCAGGGACTACCCACAGATACGCAGTATTTT

j_call: TRBJ1-5
v_call: TRBV20-1
d_call: -
clone_size: -
cdr3_aa: CSARDPNRPQHF
cdr3_nt: TGCAGTGCTAGAGACCCTAATCGGCCCCAGCATTTT

j_call: TRBJ1-5
v_call: TRBV10-1
d_call: -
clone_size: few
cdr3_aa: CASSEQGYQPQHF
cdr3_nt: TGCGCCAGCAGTGAACAGGGTTATCAGCCCCAGCATTTT

j_call: TRBJ2-2
v_call: TRBV5-6
d_call: TRBD2
clone_size: many
cdr3_aa: CASGRLAHTTGELFF
cdr3_nt: TGTGCCAGCGGCCGACTAGCGCATACTACCGGGGAGCTGTTTTTT

j_call: TRBJ1-2
v_call: TRBV15
d_call: TRBD1
clone_size: many
cdr3_aa: CATSKMGQSSLFYGYTF
cdr3_nt: TGTGCCACCAGCAAGATGGGACAGTCCAGCTTATTCTATGGCTACACCTTC

j_call: TRBJ2-7
v_call: TRBV12-3/TRBV12-4
d_call: TRBD1
clone_size: -
cdr3_aa: CASSGDRGPNEQYF
cdr3_nt: TGTGCCAGCAGTGGGGACAGGGGGCCGAACGAGCAGTACTTC

j_call: TRBJ2-7
v_call: TRBV11-2
d_call: -
clone_size: few
cdr3_aa: CASSEGSRSGEQYF
cdr3_nt: TGTGCCAGCAGCGAGGGATCCCGATCGGGGGAGCAGTACTTC

j_call: TRBJ2-3
v_call: TRBV29-1
d_call: -
clone_size: few
cdr3_aa: CSVEARGGRYF
cdr3_nt: TGCAGCGTTGAAGCGAGGGGAGGCCGGTATTTT